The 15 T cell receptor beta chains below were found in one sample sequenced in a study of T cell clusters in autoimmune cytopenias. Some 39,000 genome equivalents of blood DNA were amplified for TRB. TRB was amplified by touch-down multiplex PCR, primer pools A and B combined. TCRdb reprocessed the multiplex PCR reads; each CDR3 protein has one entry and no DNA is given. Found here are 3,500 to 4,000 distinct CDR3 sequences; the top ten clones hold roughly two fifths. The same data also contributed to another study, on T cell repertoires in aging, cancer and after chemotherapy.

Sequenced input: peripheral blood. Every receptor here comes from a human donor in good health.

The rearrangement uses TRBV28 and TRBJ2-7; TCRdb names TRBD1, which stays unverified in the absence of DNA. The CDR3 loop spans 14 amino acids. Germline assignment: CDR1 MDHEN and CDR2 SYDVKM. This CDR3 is CASTPPDRAYEQYF.

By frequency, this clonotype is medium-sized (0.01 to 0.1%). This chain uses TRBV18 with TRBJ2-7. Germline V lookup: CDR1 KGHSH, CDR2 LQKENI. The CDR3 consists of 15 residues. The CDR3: CASSPTDGPGYEQYF.

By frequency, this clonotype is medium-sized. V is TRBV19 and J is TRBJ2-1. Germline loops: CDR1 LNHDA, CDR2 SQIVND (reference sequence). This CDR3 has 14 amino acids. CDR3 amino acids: CASRTGASYNEQFF.

The CDR3 here is CASNRGFRDRNQPQHF. The V and J genes are TRBV19 and TRBJ1-5; TCRdb lists TRBD1, though no DNA is available to test this call. CDR1 is LNHDA, CDR2 SQIVND, per germline (reference sequence). The CDR3 extends over 16 amino acids. The full variable domain, its missing parts supplied by reference TRBV19 and TRBJ1-5, is DGGITQSPKYLFRKEGQNVTLSCEQNLNHDAMYWYRQDPGQGLRLIYYSQIVNDFQKGDIAEGYSVSREKKESFPLTVTSAQKNPTAFYLCASNRGFRDRNQPQHFGDGTRLSIL.

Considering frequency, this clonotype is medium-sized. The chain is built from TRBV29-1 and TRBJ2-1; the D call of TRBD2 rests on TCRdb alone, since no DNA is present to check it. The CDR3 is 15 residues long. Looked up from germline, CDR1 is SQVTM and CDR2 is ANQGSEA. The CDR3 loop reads CSVFIGAFRDNEQFF.

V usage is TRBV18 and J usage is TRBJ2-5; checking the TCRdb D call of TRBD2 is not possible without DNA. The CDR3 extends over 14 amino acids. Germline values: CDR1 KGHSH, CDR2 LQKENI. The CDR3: CASSPGPRRETQYF.

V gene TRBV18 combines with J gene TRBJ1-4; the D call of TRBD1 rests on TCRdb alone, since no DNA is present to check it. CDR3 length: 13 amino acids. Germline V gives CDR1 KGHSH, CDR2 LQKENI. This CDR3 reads CASSPGQGEKLFF.

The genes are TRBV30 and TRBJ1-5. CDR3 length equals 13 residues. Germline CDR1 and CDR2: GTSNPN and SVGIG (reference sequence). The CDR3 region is CAWSVNDGEPQHF.

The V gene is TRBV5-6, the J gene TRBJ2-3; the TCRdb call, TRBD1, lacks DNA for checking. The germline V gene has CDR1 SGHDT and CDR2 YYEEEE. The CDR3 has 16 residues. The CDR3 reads CASSSGAGQGTDTQYF. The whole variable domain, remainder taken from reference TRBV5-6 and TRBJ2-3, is DAGVTQSPTHLIKTRGQQVTLRCSPKSGHDTVSWYQQALGQGPQFIFQYYEEEERQRGNFPDRFSGHQFPNYSSELNVNALLLGDSALYLCASSSGAGQGTDTQYFGPGTRLTVL.

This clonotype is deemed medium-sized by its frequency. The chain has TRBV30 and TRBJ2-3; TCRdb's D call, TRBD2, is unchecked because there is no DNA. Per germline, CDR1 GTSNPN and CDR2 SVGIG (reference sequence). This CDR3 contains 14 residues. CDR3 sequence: CAWKGAGDTDTQYF.

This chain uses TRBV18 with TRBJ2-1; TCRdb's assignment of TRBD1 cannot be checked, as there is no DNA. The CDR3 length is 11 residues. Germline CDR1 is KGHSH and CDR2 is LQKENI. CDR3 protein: CASQGSYEQFF.

CDR3 sequence reads: CASSQVEGSGANVLTF. This sequence joins TRBV4-3 and TRBJ2-6; TCRdb's assignment of TRBD2 cannot be checked, as there is no DNA. From germline, CDR1 is LGHNA and CDR2 YSLEER. The CDR3 extends over 16 amino acids.

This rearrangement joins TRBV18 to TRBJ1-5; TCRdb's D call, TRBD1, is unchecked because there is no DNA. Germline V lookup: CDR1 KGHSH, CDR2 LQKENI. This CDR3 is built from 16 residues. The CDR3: CASSPSSGEGNQPQHF.

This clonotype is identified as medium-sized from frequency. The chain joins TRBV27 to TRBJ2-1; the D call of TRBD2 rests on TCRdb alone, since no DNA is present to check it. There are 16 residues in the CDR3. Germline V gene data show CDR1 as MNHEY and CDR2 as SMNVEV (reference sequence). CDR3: CASRAGGPSSYNEQFF.

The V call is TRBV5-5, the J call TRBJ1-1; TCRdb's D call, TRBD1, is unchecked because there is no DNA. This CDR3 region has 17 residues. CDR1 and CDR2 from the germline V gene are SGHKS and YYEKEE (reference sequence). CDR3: CASSLALTGQVHTEAFF.